A selection of T cell receptor beta chains follows, all from one sample in a study of blood T cell repertoires in COVID-19. The method was immunoSEQ multiplex PCR; TCRdb's version includes in-frame clones alone and lacks a portion of them. The sample contains roughly 180,000 clones, 70% to 80% of which appear only once. Sequencing was carried out using peripheral blood. These receptors came from a woman between 45 and 60 years old with active or convalescent COVID-19. The CDR3 runs from the conserved cysteine through the conserved F or W. The D gene is left open where the match is weak. Some rows mark clone size as missing; the rest say once, few, many or name a class of expanded clone.

d_call	clone_size	j_call	v_call	cdr3_nt	cdr3_aa
-	-	TRBJ2-5	TRBV18	TGTGCCAGCTCACCAGGCCAGGGGCAAGAGACCCAGTACTTC	CASSPGQGQETQYF
-	-	TRBJ1-4	TRBV30	TGTGCCTGGACCGAGAGGACAGCAGGAGAAAAACTGTTTTTT	CAWTERTAGEKLFF
TRBD1	-	TRBJ2-1	TRBV11-3	TGTGCCAGCAGCCCATGGGACAGGGCTAATGAGCAGTTCTTC	CASSPWDRANEQFF
TRBD1	-	TRBJ1-6	TRBV6-5	TGTGCCAGCAGGACAGGGCTGAATTCACCCCTCCACTTT	CASRTGLNSPLHF
-	-	TRBJ1-1	TRBV7-3	TGTGCCAGCAGCTTAACCAGTAACACTGAAGCTTTCTTT	CASSLTSNTEAFF
TRBD2	-	TRBJ2-3	TRBV27	TGTGCCAGCAGTTTGATCGGGGGAGGGCATACGCAGTATTTT	CASSLIGGGHTQYF
TRBD1	few	TRBJ1-2	TRBV27	TGTGCCAGCAAGACCAGGGACAGCCGAGGCTATGGCTACACCTTC	CASKTRDSRGYGYTF
TRBD1	-	TRBJ2-3	TRBV19	TGTGCCAGTAGTATAGTCGACAGGGGGCTTGCAGATACGCAGTATTTT	CASSIVDRGLADTQYF
-	-	TRBJ1-1	TRBV4-3	TGCGCCAGCAGCCAAGATGCGGCTGAGAACACTGAAGCTTTCTTT	CASSQDAAENTEAFF
TRBD2	-	TRBJ2-5	TRBV9	TGTGCCAGCAGCGTCCGGGGGGGCCTGGAGACCCAGTACTTC	CASSVRGGLETQYF
TRBD2	-	TRBJ2-5	TRBV6-5	TGTGCCAGCAGAAAGTTAGCGGGGAACCAAGAGACCCAGTACTTC	CASRKLAGNQETQYF
TRBD1	-	TRBJ1-2	TRBV18	TGTGCCAGCTCACCAGGAGCAGGGGGCTATGGCTACACCTTC	CASSPGAGGYGYTF
TRBD1	few	TRBJ2-7	TRBV6-2/TRBV6-3	TGTGCCAGCAGCTTCCCCGGACAGGGGGCTTACGAGCAGTACTTC	CASSFPGQGAYEQYF
-	-	TRBJ1-2	TRBV15	TGTGCCACCAGCAGAGATTGGGCCACCGGTGGCTACACCTTC	CATSRDWATGGYTF
TRBD1	-	TRBJ2-5	TRBV5-1	TGCGCCAGCAGCCCAGCGACAGGGGAAGAGACCCAGTACTTC	CASSPATGEETQYF
-	once	TRBJ2-7	TRBV7-2	TGTGCCAGCAGCTTAGCCGGGGGTCCCTACGAGCAGTACTTC	CASSLAGGPYEQYF
-	-	TRBJ2-7	TRBV7-2	TGTGCCAGCAGCTCAAAGCATGGACTCCGAACCTACGAGCAGTACTTC	CASSSKHGLRTYEQYF
-	-	TRBJ2-2	TRBV20-1	TGCAGTGCTAGTCCCCACAGGCCTGAGGAGCTGTTTTTT	CSASPHRPEELFF
TRBD2	-	TRBJ2-2	TRBV4-2	TGTGCCAGCAGCCGACGGCGGGGGGGGAACACCGGGGAGCTGTTTTTT	CASSRRRGGNTGELFF
-	few	TRBJ2-7	TRBV7-2	TGTGCCAGCAGCTTAGATAGTGCAACCTACGAGCAGTACTTC	CASSLDSATYEQYF
-	-	TRBJ1-5	TRBV12-5	TGTGCTAGTGGTTTGGCCACTAATCAGCCCCAGCATTTT	CASGLATNQPQHF
TRBD2	-	TRBJ2-3	TRBV6-1	TGTGCCAGCAGTGAAGTTCCTGCGGGGGGGACAGATACGCAGTATTTT	CASSEVPAGGTDTQYF